These 10 T cell receptor beta chains were sequenced from one sample in a study of blood T cell repertoires in COVID-19. The data were produced by immunoSEQ multiplex PCR, yet TCRdb's version contains in-frame clones alone and is incomplete. The data hold 200,000 to 300,000 clones, with over 70% observed a single time. Sequencing was carried out using peripheral blood. Source of these receptors: a human donor in a cohort sampled during active COVID-19.

V is TRBV7-8 and J is TRBJ1-3; no firm D call. CDR3 size: 18 residues. Germline CDR1 reads SGHVS; CDR2 reads FQNEAQ. V was cut by 2 bases and J by 0 bases, with 17 bases left in between. CDR3 protein: CASSLRQGGWYSGNTIYF. As DNA, the CDR3 is TGTGCCAGCAGCTTAAGGCAAGGCGGCTGGTACTCTGGAAACACCATATATTTT.

The J gene is TRBJ2-5, the V gene TRBV11-2; 15 bases fit TRBD2. This CDR3 contains 17 residues. Germline V gene sequence: CDR1 SGHAT, CDR2 FQNNGV. Unmatched junction bases numbered 6, after V lost 6 bases and J lost 1 base. This chain's CDR3 is CASRGLAGGAFQETQYF. The CDR3 DNA is TGTGCCAGCAGAGGACTAGCGGGAGGGGCATTCCAAGAGACCCAGTACTTC.

Comments on this clone: A single base separates this from a much larger clone, so it may be a read error. CDR3 DNA sequence: TGTGCCAGCAGCCCCGGGGGTCTAGCGGGAGCCAATGGGCAGTTCTTC. It yields the protein CASSPGGLAGANGQFF. This chain uses TRBV11-2 with TRBJ2-1; 10 bases are a match to TRBD2. Germline loops: CDR1 SGHAT, CDR2 FQNNGV. The CDR3 length is 16 residues.

For this clone: Distinct nucleotide sequences in the sample also encode this CDR3. The CDR3 sequence: CASSLGTGSSYNEQFF. CDR3 DNA sequence: TGTGCCAGCAGCCTCGGGACTGGGAGCTCCTACAATGAGCAGTTCTTC. The rearrangement uses TRBV2 and TRBJ2-1, with TRBD2 as a possible D gene (6 bases). Germline CDR1 and CDR2: SNHLY and FYNNEI. This CDR3 is built from 16 residues. Trimming removed 6 bases from V and 0 bases from J, with 15 bases in between.

The V call is TRBV12-3 or TRBV12-4, the J call TRBJ1-4; no reliable D call. This CDR3 contains 12 residues. V was cut by 3 bases and J by 8 bases, with 7 bases left in between. In DNA form, the CDR3 reads TGTGCCAGCAGTTTTCGGGAGGAAAAACTGTTTTTT. It is translated as CASSFREEKLFF.

This clone has more than one count but fewer than ten. The rearrangement uses TRBV7-6 and TRBJ1-1; the D is unclear. CDR1 SGHVS and CDR2 FNYEAQ come from the germline V gene. CDR3 size: 14 residues. Trimming left V 2 bases short and J 4 bases short, with 11 bases between. The CDR3 coding sequence is TGTGCCAGCAGCTTAAGCCCGTTACCCACTGAAGCTTTCTTT. It encodes CASSLSPLPTEAFF.

This clone was detected only once. The chain couples TRBV4-1 to TRBJ2-7; D may be TRBD2 (7 bases). V gave up 0 bases and J gave up 5 bases, with 17 bases separating them. CDR3 length: 16 residues. Germline loops: CDR1 MGHRA, CDR2 YSYEKL. The CDR3 reads CASSQDRGGGPNEQYF. In nucleotides, the CDR3 is TGCGCCAGCAGCCAAGATAGGGGGGGAGGGCCCAACGAGCAGTACTTC.

The rearrangement uses TRBV27 and TRBJ2-3; D is uncertain. From germline, CDR1 is MNHEY and CDR2 SMNVEV (reference sequence). There are 14 residues in the CDR3. Trimming pared 3 bases from V and 6 bases from J, leaving 13 bases between. CDR3 nucleotides: TGTGCCAGCAGTTTTAGTCTCAGGTCGGATACGCAGTATTTT. It encodes CASSFSLRSDTQYF.

CDR3 region: CATSDSGQPQETQYF. The CDR3 DNA sequence: TGTGCCACCAGTGATTCGGGACAGCCCCAAGAGACCCAGTACTTC. This chain connects TRBV24-1 to TRBJ2-5, with TRBD1 identical over 7 bases. CDR1 and CDR2 from the germline V gene are KGHDR and SFDVKD. J gave up 1 base and V 2 bases, and 3 bases lay outside the gene matches. CDR3 length: 15 amino acids.

This clone was seen just once. V is TRBV15 and J is TRBJ2-7; D may be TRBD2 (5 bases). The length of the CDR3 is 18 residues. Looked up from germline, CDR1 is LNHNV and CDR2 is YYDKDF (reference sequence). Trimming took 0 bases from V and 5 from J, leaving 23 bases between them. The CDR3 DNA reads TGTGCCACCAGCAGAGATTTGATCTGGGTAGGCGGGTCCAACGAGCAGTACTTC. Its translation: CATSRDLIWVGGSNEQYF.